What follows are 25 T cell receptor beta chains derived from one specimen sequenced in a study of T cell changes during pregnancy in multiple sclerosis. The assay was immunoSEQ multiplex PCR, and TCRdb's table has in-frame clones only and misses some. Among 50,000 or so clones, 95% were seen once, and the ten largest hold 5.5% to 7.5%. Sample: CD8+ T cells from peripheral blood mononuclear cells, taken in the first trimester of pregnancy. Receptor source: a female donor with multiple sclerosis, enrolled in a pregnancy study.

V usage is TRBV2 and J usage is TRBJ2-7; 7 bases fit TRBD1. Germline V gene data show CDR1 as SNHLY and CDR2 as FYNNEI. V dropped 8 bases and J dropped 6; count of bases not matched to a gene: 10. This CDR3 is built from 13 residues. This CDR3 reads CASRRQGDGEQYF. The CDR3 nucleotides read TGTGCCAGCCGACGACAGGGCGACGGCGAGCAGTACTTC.

The chain couples TRBV13 to TRBJ2-7; 12 nucleotides line up with TRBD1. After removal of 5 bases from V and 5 bases from J, the junction contained 4 bases not matched to a gene. The CDR3 has 14 amino acids. Looked up from germline, CDR1 is PRHDT and CDR2 is FYEKMQ (reference sequence). CDR3 DNA sequence: TGTGCCAGCAGCACCGGGACAGGGGGCGACGAGCAGTACTTC. Protein: CASSTGTGGDEQYF.

The chain combines TRBV28 with TRBJ2-1; 10 bases map to TRBD2. The V and J ends lost 4 bases and 0 bases, in that order; junction bases with no gene match: 6. CDR1 is MDHEN and CDR2 is SYDVKM in the germline V gene. This CDR3 has 17 residues. The DNA of the CDR3 is TGTGCCAGCAGTTCCCGGACTAGCGGATACTCCTACAATGAGCAGTTCTTC. This encodes CASSSRTSGYSYNEQFF.

This clone has just one count. V gene TRBV9 combines with J gene TRBJ2-4; D not resolved. The CDR3 has 13 amino acids. Germline CDR1 reads SGDLS; CDR2 reads YYNGEE. V was trimmed by 4 bases and J by 8 bases, leaving 13 bases between them. The CDR3 is CASSPRPRDIQYF. The CDR3 coding sequence is TGTGCCAGCAGCCCTAGGCCCCGAGACATTCAGTACTTC.

This chain uses TRBV11-3 with TRBJ2-5, with 9 positions matching TRBD1. Germline V CDR1 and CDR2: SGHNT, YENEEA. V shed 3 bases and J 4 bases; nucleotides not matched to a gene: 6. This CDR3 spans 15 amino acids. The DNA for the CDR3 is TGTGCCAGCAGCTTGGGACAGGGCACGGGAGAGACCCAGTACTTC. This encodes CASSLGQGTGETQYF.

The chain carries TRBV27 and TRBJ2-1, with D maybe TRBD2 (6 bases). Germline CDR1 reads MNHEY; CDR2 reads SMNVEV (reference sequence). The CDR3 runs to 14 residues. Trimming cost V 3 bases and J 1 base, with 7 bases left between them. The CDR3 region has the DNA TGTGCCAGCAGTTTGCGGGGATCCTACAATGAGCAGTTCTTC. Translating gives CASSLRGSYNEQFF.

The genes are TRBV29-1 and TRBJ2-1, with TRBD2 identical over 9 bases. J gave up 4 bases and V 3 bases, and 7 bases lay outside the gene matches. The CDR3 is 15 residues long. In germline, CDR1 is SQVTM, CDR2 ANQGSEA. The CDR3 loop reads CSVDGAGGPYNEQFF. The DNA for the CDR3 is TGCAGCGTTGACGGGGCGGGAGGGCCGTACAATGAGCAGTTCTTC.

V and J are TRBV10-1 and TRBJ2-1, with D maybe TRBD2 (6 bases). This CDR3 spans 16 amino acids. V gave up 0 bases and J gave up 10 bases, with 19 bases separating them. Germline V gene data show CDR1 as WNHNN and CDR2 as SYGVQD (reference sequence). As DNA, the CDR3 is TGCGCCAGCAGTGAGTCGATAGGGACTGAGTTTGGGGAGCAGTTCTTC. The encoded protein is CASSESIGTEFGEQFF.

This clone was detected once. The rearrangement links TRBV30 to TRBJ1-1, with 9 bases fitting TRBD1. The germline gives CDR1 GTSNPN, CDR2 SVGIG (reference sequence). The CDR3 length is 14 residues. V was clipped by 1 base and J by 4 bases; unmatched bases: 4. The CDR3 region has the DNA TGTGCCTGGAGTGCCGGGACAGGGCGCACTGAAGCTTTCTTT. Protein sequence: CAWSAGTGRTEAFF.

The genes are TRBV11-2 and TRBJ2-1; 12 positions match TRBD2. The CDR3 totals 16 residues. The germline V gene encodes CDR1 SGHAT and CDR2 FQNNGV. Losses at the gene ends were 5 bases for V and 4 bases for J; bases not matched to a gene: 6. As DNA, the CDR3 is TGTGCCAGCAGCCCTCTAGCGGGAGGGCTATACAATGAGCAGTTCTTC. It codes for CASSPLAGGLYNEQFF.

The V gene is TRBV7-7, the J gene TRBJ2-5; 14 nucleotides align to TRBD2. The ends lost 5 bases at V and 5 bases at J; junction bases unmatched: 7. Germline V lookup: CDR1 SSHAT, CDR2 FNYEAQ (reference sequence). This CDR3 is 16 amino acids long. Here the CDR3 DNA reads TGTGCCAGCAGCATCAGACTAGCGGGAGGGCGGGAGACCCAGTACTTC. This gives the protein CASSIRLAGGRETQYF.

The chain recombines TRBV10-3 with TRBJ2-3, with D possibly TRBD2 on 5 matching bases. Germline values: CDR1 ENHRY, CDR2 SYGVKD. This CDR3 is 15 amino acids long. Deletions cut 6 bases from V and 1 base from J, with 14 bases between. CDR3 DNA sequence: TGTGCCATCAGCCCTCGGGGTGGGGGCACAGATACGCAGTATTTT. This codes for CAISPRGGGTDTQYF.

This chain connects TRBV29-1 to TRBJ2-1, with 7 nucleotides matching TRBD2. Looked up from germline, CDR1 is SQVTM and CDR2 is ANQGSEA. This CDR3 is 14 amino acids long. V lost 7 bases to trimming and J lost 1 base; unmatched junction nucleotides: 7. CDR3 amino acids: CSARREGSYNEQFF. Written as DNA, the CDR3 is TGCAGCGCCAGGAGGGAGGGTTCCTACAATGAGCAGTTCTTC.

The chain links TRBV15 to TRBJ2-7; D may be TRBD2 (5 bases). This CDR3 is 14 amino acids long. The V gene's germline CDR1 is LNHNV and CDR2 YYDKDF (reference sequence). V gave up 4 bases and J gave up 6 bases, with 16 bases separating them. The CDR3 coding sequence is TGTGCCACCAGCATCCCGCTAGCATTAACCGAGCAGTACTTC. Amino acids: CATSIPLALTEQYF.

This chain joins TRBV6-5 and TRBJ2-7; 10 positions agree with TRBD1. Looked up from germline, CDR1 is MNHEY and CDR2 is SVGAGI. Trimming removed 4 bases from V and 3 bases from J; junction bases left unmatched: 6. The CDR3 loop spans 15 amino acids. The CDR3 nucleotides are TGTGCCAGCAGTTCCCCCCGGGACAGGGGCTACGAGCAGTACTTC. Encoded protein: CASSSPRDRGYEQYF.

This chain links TRBV29-1 with TRBJ2-1, with TRBD2 matching 12 bases. V trimming: 0 bases; J trimming: 10 bases; junction bases outside the gene matches: 7. The CDR3 runs to 15 residues. Germline V gene sequence: CDR1 SQVTM, CDR2 ANQGSEA. For the CDR3, the DNA is TGCAGCGTTGAAGAGGGACTAGCGGGCGACGGCGAGCAGTTCTTC. Translating it yields CSVEEGLAGDGEQFF.

Here the CDR3 reads CATSTLAGSYEQFF. The CDR3 DNA reads as TGTGCCACCAGCACTCTAGCGGGCAGCTATGAGCAGTTCTTC. The chain joins TRBV15 to TRBJ2-1; 8 bases map to TRBD2. The V gene end was trimmed by 4 bases and the J gene end by 8 bases; junction bases not matched to a gene: 7. The CDR3 runs to 14 residues. Germline CDR1 and CDR2: LNHNV and YYDKDF (reference sequence).

The rearrangement joins TRBV7-9 to TRBJ1-1, with 8 bases identical to TRBD1. The CDR3 is 14 amino acids. Per the germline V gene, CDR1 is SEHNR and CDR2 is FQNEAQ (reference sequence). V lost 5 bases to trimming and J lost 5 bases; unmatched junction nucleotides: 7. CDR3 region: CASSPRGLRTEAFF. The CDR3 coding sequence is TGTGCCAGCAGCCCCAGGGGGCTTCGGACTGAAGCTTTCTTT.

This chain joins TRBV10-3 and TRBJ2-7; a possible D gene is TRBD2 (5 bases). Trimming took 6 bases from V and 6 from J, leaving 24 bases between them. The CDR3 sequence is 16 residues long. In germline, CDR1 is ENHRY, CDR2 SYGVKD. In nucleotides, the CDR3 is TGTGCCATCAGCATAACTACCCTCGGAGAAGGACTCGAGCAGTACTTC. Translating it yields CAISITTLGEGLEQYF.

The CDR3 region has the DNA TGTGCCAGTAGTATCCCCCCAGGCAGGGCTTCTACATCTGGAAACACCATATATTTT. Translated: CASSIPPGRASTSGNTIYF. The J gene is TRBJ1-3, the V gene TRBV19; tentatively, D is TRBD1 (5 bases). The V gene lost 3 bases and the J gene lost 1 base, with 22 bases spanning the gap. CDR3 length equals 19 residues. Germline CDR1 LNHDA, CDR2 SQIVND (reference sequence).

The count of this clone is one. The chain combines TRBV7-2 with TRBJ1-3; TRBD1 is a possible D gene (5 bases). Germline lookup yields CDR1 SGHTA and CDR2 FQGNSA. CDR3 length equals 14 residues. V shed 5 bases and J shed 3 bases, with 11 bases lying between them. CDR3: CASSLGGSGNTIYF. The CDR3 DNA reads as TGTGCCAGCAGCCTCGGGGGTAGTGGAAACACCATATATTTT.

This clone counts as medium-sized. The V and J genes are TRBV21-1 and TRBJ1-1; the table's D call of TRBD1 was not tested on the DNA. TRBV21-1 is reported as a pseudogene. The CDR3 spans 13 residues. Here the CDR3 reads CASTGTMNTEAFF. In nucleotides, the CDR3 is TGTGCCAGCACCGGGACAATGAACACTGAAGCTTTCTTT.

The CDR3 loop reads CASSLSRDTSYEQYF. The CDR3 nucleotides read TGCGCCAGCAGCTTGAGCCGGGACACATCCTACGAGCAGTACTTC. The gene calls are TRBV5-1 and TRBJ2-7; possibly TRBD1 for D (6 bases). The germline V gene encodes CDR1 SGHRS and CDR2 YFSETQ. CDR3 length: 15 residues. Trimming left V 1 base short and J 1 base short, with 12 bases between. Variable domain in full (rest from reference TRBV5-1 and TRBJ2-7): KAGVTQTPRYLIKTRGQQVTLSCSPISGHRSVSWYQQTPGQGLQFLFEYFSETQRNKGNFPGRFSGRQFSNSRSEMNVSTLELGDSALYLCASSLSRDTSYEQYFGPGTRLTVT.

V usage is TRBV19 and J usage is TRBJ1-4; D gene ambiguous. Trimming shortened V by 7 bases and J by 4 bases, and 10 bases separated the two germline ends. The length of the CDR3 is 13 residues. Germline values: CDR1 LNHDA, CDR2 SQIVND (reference sequence). As DNA, the CDR3 is TGTGCCAGTAACCGGGAACTTAATGAAAAACTGTTTTTT. Protein sequence: CASNRELNEKLFF. The entire variable domain, with the rest obtained from reference TRBV19 and TRBJ1-4, is as follows: DGGITQSPKYLFRKEGQNVTLSCEQNLNHDAMYWYRQDPGQGLRLIYYSQIVNDFQKGDIAEGYSVSREKKESFPLTVTSAQKNPTAFYLCASNRELNEKLFFGSGTQLSVL.

The rearrangement joins TRBV5-4 to TRBJ1-1; possible D gene TRBD1, 6 bases. This CDR3 has 15 amino acids. V lost 0 bases, J lost 4 bases, and 13 bases lay in between. The germline CDR1 and CDR2 sequences are SGHNT and YYREEE (reference sequence). In nucleotides, the CDR3 is TGTGCCAGCAGCTTGGGGTTACAGGGAGCCACTGAAGCTTTCTTT. Encoded protein: CASSLGLQGATEAFF. The entire variable domain, with the rest obtained from reference TRBV5-4 and TRBJ1-1, is as follows: ETGVTQSPTHLIKTRGQQVTLRCSSQSGHNTVSWYQQALGQGPQFIFQYYREEENGRGNFPPRFSGLQFPNYSSELNVNALELDDSALYLCASSLGLQGATEAFFGQGTRLTVV.